The 27 T cell receptor beta chains presented below share a single source sample, sequenced in a study of cytomegalovirus exposure and HLA in healthy donors. A multiplex PCR was run with 60 Vbeta primers and 13 Jbeta primers. The repertoire was sequenced with immunoSEQ multiplex PCR; TCRdb's copy has only in-frame clones and lacks some. The sample includes approximately 100,000 clones, roughly 69% seen only once; the top ten take 3.8%. Source material: PBMCs. All receptors come from a young man in good health and CMV-seropositive.

This sequence joins TRBV19 and TRBJ1-4; D might be TRBD1 (5 bases). The CDR3 is made up of 15 amino acids. Germline V CDR1 and CDR2: LNHDA, SQIVND (reference sequence). V was pared by 1 base and J by 8 bases, with 14 bases between. CDR3 nucleotide sequence: TGTGCCAGTAGTATAGTTCGGGCAGGGAAAGAAAAACTGTTTTTT. This sequence encodes CASSIVRAGKEKLFF.

The rearrangement joins TRBV11-2 to TRBJ2-5; 7 nucleotides align to TRBD2. The junction had 8 bases not matched to a gene; V was cut back by 6 bases and J by 4 bases. Per germline, CDR1 SGHAT and CDR2 FQNNGV. CDR3 length: 14 residues. The CDR3 protein is CASSHRSGGETQYF. The CDR3, as DNA: TGTGCCAGCAGTCACAGGTCGGGGGGAGAGACCCAGTACTTC.

A note on this clone: Other DNA sequences in the sample encode the same CDR3. The chain carries TRBV11-2 and TRBJ1-5, with D possibly matching TRBD1 (6 bases). The germline V gene encodes CDR1 SGHAT and CDR2 FQNNGV. The CDR3 is made up of 15 amino acids. Trimming shortened V by 3 bases and J by 7 bases, and 16 bases separated the two germline ends. Here the CDR3 reads CASSLEGGAGQPQHF. CDR3 nucleotides: TGTGCCAGCAGCTTGGAGGGGGGGGCTGGGCAGCCCCAGCATTTT. The whole variable domain, remainder taken from reference TRBV11-2 and TRBJ1-5, is EAGVAQSPRYKIIEKRQSVAFWCNPISGHATLYWYQQILGQGPKLLIQFQNNGVVDDSQLPKDRFSAERLKGVDSTLKIQPAKLEDSAVYLCASSLEGGAGQPQHFGDGTRLSIL.

The chain has TRBV5-1 and TRBJ1-1; D is uncertain. This CDR3 spans 13 amino acids. Germline CDR1 and CDR2: SGHRS and YFSETQ. V dropped 7 bases and J dropped 1 base, with 11 bases sitting between them. The chain's CDR3 is CASGRVENTEAFF. In nucleotides, the CDR3 is TGCGCCAGCGGCCGGGTTGAGAACACTGAAGCTTTCTTT.

CDR3 nucleotide sequence: TGTGCCAGCAGTCAACCGGGAATTACGAACACCGGGGAGCTGTTTTTT. It yields the protein CASSQPGITNTGELFF. The rearrangement joins TRBV6-6 to TRBJ2-2; possible D gene TRBD2, 5 bases. Germline CDR1 MNHNY, CDR2 SVGAGI (reference sequence). V gave up 5 bases and J gave up 0 bases, with 13 bases separating them. This CDR3 contains 16 residues.

The chain has TRBV4-1 and TRBJ2-3; TRBD2 aligns across 11 bases. The CDR3 runs 15 residues. Germline-derived CDR1 and CDR2 are MGHRA and YSYEKL. Trimming at V came to 3 bases and at J to 5 bases, leaving 4 bases not matched to a gene. The chain's CDR3 is CASSQVAGGIDTQYF. CDR3 DNA: TGCGCCAGCAGCCAGGTAGCGGGGGGGATAGATACGCAGTATTTT.

The chain couples TRBV11-3 to TRBJ2-5, with TRBD1 identical over 7 bases. J was trimmed by 0 bases and V by 0 bases; bases with no gene match: 4. The CDR3 runs to 16 residues. Germline values: CDR1 SGHNT, CDR2 YENEEA. The CDR3 protein is CASSLERTGDQETQYF. The CDR3 bases are TGTGCCAGCAGCTTAGAGCGTACAGGGGACCAAGAGACCCAGTACTTC.

As to this clone: Because the CDR3's place on the DNA is in doubt, the DNA is left out and the CDR3 is given as listed by TCRdb. The chain couples TRBV21-1 to TRBJ2-7; no DNA check was done on the table's D call, TRBD2. TRBV21-1 is shown as a pseudogene. The CDR3 totals 16 residues, both ends included. This chain's CDR3 is CASIQVGGGSSYEQYF.

The CDR3 here is CASSLETGVWNEQFF. The CDR3, as DNA: TGCGCCAGCAGCTTGGAGACAGGGGTATGGAATGAGCAGTTCTTC. This chain uses TRBV5-1 with TRBJ2-1, with 8 bases lining up with TRBD1. There are 15 residues in the CDR3. Germline V gives CDR1 SGHRS, CDR2 YFSETQ. Losses at the gene ends were 0 bases for V and 7 bases for J; bases not matched to a gene: 6.

This clone was seen more than once but under ten times. The chain links TRBV4-1 to TRBJ2-2; the D gene is possibly TRBD1 (5 bases). V shed 4 bases and J shed 1 base, with 7 bases lying between them. In germline, CDR1 is MGHRA, CDR2 YSYEKL. The CDR3 extends over 14 amino acids. The CDR3 is CASSPGQNTGELFF. Written as DNA, the CDR3 is TGCGCCAGCAGCCCAGGACAGAACACCGGGGAGCTGTTTTTT.

This clone is a singleton in its sample. V usage is TRBV10-3 and J usage is TRBJ1-1; no reliable D call. V was clipped by 7 bases and J by 4 bases, with 22 bases between them. CDR1 and CDR2 from the germline V gene are ENHRY and SYGVKD. This CDR3 has 16 amino acids. CDR3 residues: CAITKNPGGTGTEAFF. As DNA, the CDR3 is TGTGCCATCACAAAAAACCCAGGTGGTACCGGCACTGAAGCTTTCTTT.

This clone was seen once. The V gene is TRBV6-1, the J gene TRBJ2-7; D is unclear. CDR3 length equals 13 residues. CDR1 and CDR2 (germline): MNHNS, SASEGT. V was clipped by 3 bases and J by 5 bases, with 11 bases between them. The CDR3 protein is CASSDSRVHEQYF. The CDR3 coding sequence is TGTGCCAGCAGTGATTCTCGGGTGCACGAGCAGTACTTC.

The chain carries TRBV6-5 and TRBJ1-6, with D uncertain. Trimming took off 6 bases at V and 6 bases at J, with 12 bases between the two ends. From germline, CDR1 is MNHEY and CDR2 SVGAGI. CDR3 length equals 14 residues. The CDR3 reads CASRPDGSNSPLHF. The CDR3 bases are TGTGCCAGCAGGCCTGACGGGAGTAATTCACCCCTCCACTTT.

The chain has TRBV5-1 and TRBJ1-4, with no clear D. V lost 4 bases, J lost 5 bases, and 12 bases lay in between. Germline V CDR1 and CDR2: SGHRS, YFSETQ. This CDR3 contains 14 residues. CDR3 DNA sequence: TGCGCCAGCAGCGCGGCAGTCTCAAATGAAAAACTGTTTTTT. It codes for CASSAAVSNEKLFF.

The rearrangement joins TRBV7-2 to TRBJ2-7, with 11 bases identical to TRBD2. CDR3 length equals 17 residues. CDR1 SGHTA and CDR2 FQGNSA come from the germline V gene. V lost 1 base to trimming and J lost 2 bases; unmatched junction nucleotides: 7. DNA for the CDR3: TGTGCCAGCAGCTTAGTGTTCGCTAGCGGGGGGACCTACGAGCAGTACTTC. The encoded protein is CASSLVFASGGTYEQYF.

This clone was recorded only once. The chain is built from TRBV10-3 and TRBJ1-2, with D hard to call. Per germline, CDR1 ENHRY and CDR2 SYGVKD. Trimming left V 3 bases short and J 4 bases short, with 9 bases between. This CDR3 contains 13 residues. CDR3 sequence: CAISDGEGYGYTF. The CDR3 nucleotides are TGTGCCATCAGTGACGGGGAGGGCTATGGCTACACCTTC.

The rearrangement links TRBV29-1 to TRBJ1-1; possible D gene TRBD1, 6 bases. The CDR3 sequence is 14 residues long. Germline V lookup: CDR1 SQVTM, CDR2 ANQGSEA. V was trimmed by 6 bases and J by 1 base, leaving 15 bases between them. The CDR3 DNA reads as TGCAGCGTAACAGGGATGGGACGGAACACTGAAGCTTTCTTT. As protein: CSVTGMGRNTEAFF.

CDR3 amino acids: CAISDPGTEGNQPQHF. The CDR3 DNA follows: TGTGCCATCAGTGACCCCGGGACAGAGGGCAATCAGCCCCAGCATTTT. This chain uses TRBV10-3 with TRBJ1-5; 7 bases line up with TRBD1. The CDR3 is 16 amino acids. V lost 3 bases to trimming and J lost 2 bases; unmatched junction nucleotides: 7. The germline V gene encodes CDR1 ENHRY and CDR2 SYGVKD.

The chain combines TRBV7-9 with TRBJ1-2; 7 bases fit TRBD1. The CDR3 has 15 amino acids. CDR1 is SEHNR, CDR2 FQNEAQ, per germline (reference sequence). V trimming: 1 base; J trimming: 4 bases; junction bases outside the gene matches: 6. CDR3 DNA sequence: TGTGCCAGCAGCTTAGGGGACAGCAAAATCTATGGCTACACCTTC. This gives the protein CASSLGDSKIYGYTF.

This clone occurred once. This chain uses TRBV2 with TRBJ2-5; 10 bases line up with TRBD2. The junction had 8 bases not matched to a gene; V was cut back by 8 bases and J by 5 bases. The CDR3 extends over 14 amino acids. Germline assignment: CDR1 SNHLY and CDR2 FYNNEI. CDR3 sequence: CASVLAGVMETQYF. The DNA of the CDR3 is TGTGCCAGCGTGCTAGCGGGGGTTATGGAGACCCAGTACTTC. The variable domain in full, with the rest retrieved from reference TRBV2 and TRBJ2-5, is EPEVTQTPSHQVTQMGQEVILRCVPISNHLYFYWYRQILGQKVEFLVSFYNNEISEKSEIFDDQFSVERPDGSNFTLKIRSTKLEDSAMYFCASVLAGVMETQYFGPGTRLLVL.

This sequence joins TRBV9 and TRBJ1-4; D ambiguous. With 4 bases removed from V and 4 bases from J, the gap between germline ends came to 14 bases. The CDR3 sequence is 15 residues long. CDR1 and CDR2 from the germline V gene are SGDLS and YYNGEE. The CDR3 DNA sequence: TGTGCCAGCAGCTCAGAGGGAGGGTATAATGAAAAACTGTTTTTT. It is translated as CASSSEGGYNEKLFF.

This chain joins TRBV5-6 and TRBJ2-3; possible D gene TRBD2, 5 bases. The CDR3 sequence is 14 residues long. With 1 base removed from V and 1 base from J, the gap between germline ends came to 7 bases. The germline V gene encodes CDR1 SGHDT and CDR2 YYEEEE. CDR3 residues: CASSLSRGTDTQYF. Written as DNA, the CDR3 is TGTGCCAGCAGCTTGTCGAGGGGCACAGATACGCAGTATTTT.

In its sample, this clone was seen a few times. This rearrangement joins TRBV5-6 to TRBJ1-5; 8 nucleotides align to TRBD1. Losses at the gene ends were 4 bases for V and 3 bases for J; bases not matched to a gene: 6. The CDR3 totals 15 residues. Per germline, CDR1 SGHDT and CDR2 YYEEEE. The CDR3 loop reads CASSGAGGLNQPQHF. CDR3 nucleotides: TGTGCCAGCAGCGGGGCAGGGGGCCTCAATCAGCCCCAGCATTTT.

The gene calls are TRBV5-1 and TRBJ2-3; 11 bases fit TRBD2. CDR1 SGHRS and CDR2 YFSETQ come from the germline V gene. Trimming removed 5 bases from V and 3 bases from J; junction bases left unmatched: 8. This CDR3 is 16 amino acids long. The CDR3 is CASRSRLAGLTDTQYF. Written as DNA, the CDR3 is TGCGCCAGCAGATCGAGACTAGCGGGGTTAACAGATACGCAGTATTTT.

This clone was counted only a few times. J is TRBJ2-7 and V is TRBV11-2; TRBD2 aligns across 8 bases. Germline loops: CDR1 SGHAT, CDR2 FQNNGV. Trimming took 5 bases from V and 3 from J; bases not matched to a gene: 12. The CDR3 is made up of 16 amino acids. The DNA of the CDR3 is TGTGCCAGCAGCCCCCTCCGGGGGGGGAATTTCTACGAGCAGTACTTC. Amino acids: CASSPLRGGNFYEQYF.

This clone showed up just a few times. The CDR3 loop is CASSIDRGSEQYF. CDR3 nucleotides: TGTGCCAGCAGCATAGACAGGGGTAGCGAGCAGTACTTC. This chain connects TRBV5-6 to TRBJ2-7; 8 nucleotides match TRBD1. The germline CDR1 and CDR2 sequences are SGHDT and YYEEEE. The CDR3 has 13 amino acids. V lost 4 bases and J lost 6; bases outside the gene matches: 6.

The table lists this clone with a few counts. This rearrangement joins TRBV5-1 to TRBJ1-1; no clear D. Germline CDR1 reads SGHRS; CDR2 reads YFSETQ. The V end lost 0 bases, the J end lost 0 bases, and 6 bases lay between the germline ends. The CDR3 totals 14 residues. In DNA, the CDR3 is TGCGCCAGCAGCTTGGGGGCAGTGAACACTGAAGCTTTCTTT. It encodes CASSLGAVNTEAFF.